This T cell receptor beta chain was obtained from a study of blood T cell repertoires in COVID-19. In the authors' workflow: Cell counts per sample came from amplifying reference gene primers. Sequencing was performed with immunoSEQ multiplex PCR; in TCRdb, only in-frame clones are kept and a portion is missing. V, J and clone size reflect that table, while D and trimming were determined from the DNA. This sample yields 140,000 to 150,000 clones, of which around four fifths are seen a single time; about 40% belongs to the top ten. The CDR3 runs 15 residues. Trimming shortened V by 1 base and J by 1 base, and 11 bases separated the two germline ends. Germline-derived CDR1 and CDR2 are SGHRS and YFSETQ.

Sequencing used peripheral blood. The chain has TRBV5-1 and TRBJ1-2, with D possibly TRBD1 on 6 matching bases. This sequence originates from a human donor in a cohort sampled during active COVID-19. The DNA of the CDR3 is TGCGCCAGCAGCTTGATCCAACAGGGTAACTATGGCTACACCTTC. Its translation: CASSLIQQGNYGYTF.